These 15 T cell receptor beta chains originate from one sample sequenced in a study of T-cell memory formation after mild COVID-19. TCRdb reanalysed the 5' RACE reads using MiXCR and keeps one entry per CDR3 protein. This sample yields about 610,000 distinct CDR3 sequences, of which approximately 15% are seen a single time; roughly 8.2% belongs to the top ten. The material sequenced was PBMCs or a T cell subset sorted from them (not recorded which). The receptors stem from an adult woman who had mild COVID-19 (a few samples of this study predate the infection). Cell type and time point are not known.

This clonotype was counted only a few times. This chain connects TRBV5-5 to TRBJ1-1, with a weak D call TRBD1 (6 bases). CDR1 and CDR2 from the germline V gene are SGHKS and YYEKEE (reference sequence). CDR3 length: 15 residues. The V end lost 3 bases, the J end lost 1 base, and 13 bases lay between the germline ends. The CDR3 DNA reads as TGTGCCAGCAGCTCCTATGGCAGGGGGAACACTGAAGCTTTCTTT. It translates to CASSSYGRGNTEAFF.

There are many counts of this clonotype. The chain carries TRBV14 and TRBJ2-3; D unclear. Germline V lookup: CDR1 SGHDN, CDR2 FVKESK. The CDR3 loop spans 15 amino acids. The V end was cut by 0 bases, the J end by 2 bases, with 9 bases between. Here the CDR3 reads CASSQELGYTDTQYF. Here the CDR3 DNA reads TGTGCCAGCAGCCAAGAACTGGGGTACACAGATACGCAGTATTTT.

This clonotype has just one count. This chain uses TRBV6-5 with TRBJ1-2; no reliable D call. The CDR3 spans 13 residues. Trimming removed 5 bases at V and 4 bases at J, with 11 bases between. Germline V gene lookup returns CDR1 MNHEY and CDR2 SVGAGI. CDR3 bases: TGTGCCAGCAGTGCCGGCGCAATCTATGGCTACACCTTC. This sequence encodes CASSAGAIYGYTF.

J is TRBJ2-3 and V is TRBV9, with D possibly being TRBD2 (6 bases). V dropped 4 bases and J dropped 2 bases, with 14 bases sitting between them. Germline CDR1 is SGDLS and CDR2 is YYNGEE. This CDR3 spans 15 amino acids. The CDR3 DNA sequence: TGTGCCAGCAGCCCCCGGGACTTGGCCACAGATACGCAGTATTTT. It encodes CASSPRDLATDTQYF.

This clonotype was recorded a few times. The V call is TRBV4-1, the J call TRBJ2-7, with D unclear. CDR3 length equals 14 residues. V was shortened by 0 bases and J by 2 bases, with 8 bases between the two germline ends. Germline loops: CDR1 MGHRA, CDR2 YSYEKL. As DNA, the CDR3 is TGCGCCAGCAGCCAAGACGATCGCGCCTACGAGCAGTACTTC. Protein product: CASSQDDRAYEQYF.

This clonotype was seen more than once but under ten times. The chain uses TRBV5-4 and TRBJ2-6; 14 nucleotides match TRBD2. The V and J ends lost 4 bases and 4 bases, in that order; junction bases with no gene match: 10. The CDR3 runs to 19 residues. Per germline, CDR1 SGHNT and CDR2 YYREEE (reference sequence). CDR3: CASSPRRLAGGPGANVLTF. The CDR3 DNA follows: TGTGCCAGCAGCCCCCGGAGACTAGCGGGAGGGCCCGGGGCCAACGTCCTGACTTTC.

The rearrangement uses TRBV27 and TRBJ1-2, with D perhaps TRBD1 (6 bases). Trimming pared 5 bases from V and 3 bases from J, leaving 16 bases between. This CDR3 comprises 15 residues. The germline CDR1 and CDR2 sequences are MNHEY and SMNVEV (reference sequence). The CDR3 DNA is TGTGCCAGCAGTCCCGGTGGAGGGGGAGACTATGGCTACACCTTC. This sequence encodes CASSPGGGGDYGYTF.

This clonotype was detected a few times. V and J are TRBV7-7 and TRBJ2-7; 8 bases map to TRBD1. The V gene's germline CDR1 is SSHAT and CDR2 FNYEAQ (reference sequence). The CDR3 is 15 residues long. Trimming at V came to 5 bases and at J to 4 bases, leaving 10 bases not matched to a gene. This chain's CDR3 is CASSRPGTGIYEQYF. The DNA of the CDR3 is TGTGCCAGCAGCCGTCCCGGGACAGGCATTTACGAGCAGTACTTC.

In this sample, this clonotype turned up a few times. The rearrangement joins TRBV20-1 to TRBJ2-1; 11 bases are shared with TRBD2. In germline, CDR1 is DFQATT, CDR2 SNEGSKA (reference sequence). The CDR3 has 14 residues. In DNA form, the CDR3 reads TGCAGAGTTAGCGGGGGGGCCGGCTACAATGAGCAGTTCTTC. Its protein product is CRVSGGAGYNEQFF.

The sample holds one count of this clonotype. This rearrangement joins TRBV10-3 to TRBJ2-5, with unresolved D. The CDR3 covers 13 residues. From germline, CDR1 is ENHRY and CDR2 SYGVKD. V was cut by 4 bases and J by 1 base, with 7 bases left in between. The CDR3 DNA sequence: TGTGCCATCAGTGGGGTTCCCCAAGAGACCCAGTACTTC. This translates into CAISGVPQETQYF.

The chain carries TRBV30 and TRBJ2-3; D may be TRBD1 (5 bases). This CDR3 spans 14 amino acids. Germline CDR1 reads GTSNPN; CDR2 reads SVGIG (reference sequence). Between the trimmed V and J ends, which lost 1 base and 2 bases, there was a span of 10 bases. DNA for the CDR3: TGTGCCTGGAGTGGGATAGGGGTCACAGATACGCAGTATTTT. Translation: CAWSGIGVTDTQYF.

V usage is TRBV7-3 and J usage is TRBJ1-1, with D tentatively TRBD1 (5 bases). The CDR3 length is 14 residues. Germline V gene data show CDR1 as SGHTA and CDR2 as FQGTGA. Trimming took off 0 bases at V and 3 bases at J, with 8 bases between the two ends. The CDR3 reads CASSLTATDTEAFF. CDR3 in DNA: TGTGCCAGCAGCTTAACGGCGACAGACACTGAAGCTTTCTTT.

The chain recombines TRBV20-1 with TRBJ2-5; tentatively, D is TRBD1 or TRBD2 (6 bases each). Trimming left V 6 bases short and J 3 bases short, with 17 bases between. There are 14 residues in the CDR3. Germline V gives CDR1 DFQATT, CDR2 SNEGSKA (reference sequence). CDR3 in DNA: TGCAGTGCACCGAGAGGGGGGCCAGAAGAGACCCAGTACTTC. It yields the protein CSAPRGGPEETQYF.

V and J are TRBV3-1 and TRBJ2-3, with D possibly TRBD1 on 5 matching bases. This CDR3 is 19 amino acids long. Germline CDR1 and CDR2: LGHDT and YNNKEL (reference sequence). The V gene lost 2 bases and the J gene lost 7 bases, with 28 bases spanning the gap. This CDR3 reads CASSQPTEARLWGVNTQYF. CDR3 DNA: TGTGCCAGCAGCCAACCCACCGAAGCCCGCCTGTGGGGCGTGAATACGCAGTATTTT.

This chain links TRBV5-1 with TRBJ2-1, with 7 nucleotides matching TRBD1. Germline-derived CDR1 and CDR2 are SGHRS and YFSETQ. CDR3 length equals 16 residues. Losses at the gene ends were 4 bases for V and 0 bases for J; bases not matched to a gene: 7. The CDR3 sequence is CASSRRTGSSYNEQFF. The CDR3 coding sequence is TGCGCCAGCAGCCGGCGGACAGGAAGCTCCTACAATGAGCAGTTCTTC.